A single sample is the source of the 22 T cell receptor beta chains below, sequenced in a study of T cells in narcolepsy. Clones were read by immunoSEQ multiplex PCR, and TCRdb kept only the in-frame ones, dropping some. The sample holds more than 30,000 clones, around 79% seen once. Material for sequencing was CD45RA- memory CD4+ T cells from PBMCs. Every receptor here comes from a human donor with narcolepsy.

The V and J genes are TRBV28 and TRBJ1-2, with 8 bases lining up with TRBD1. Per the germline V gene, CDR1 is MDHEN and CDR2 is SYDVKM. The CDR3 is 12 amino acids. V dropped 4 bases and J dropped 10; count of bases not matched to a gene: 5. CDR3 sequence (DNA): TGTGCCAGCAGTTATCGACAGGGGTCCTACACCTTC. Translated, it gives CASSYRQGSYTF.

This clone was found a few times. The CDR3 sequence is CASSQTDYGYTF. In nucleotides, the CDR3 is TGTGCCAGCAGCCAAACAGATTATGGCTACACCTTC. The gene calls are TRBV28 and TRBJ1-2; D is undetermined. Germline CDR1 reads MDHEN; CDR2 reads SYDVKM. The CDR3 runs 12 residues. Trimming took off 6 bases at V and 5 bases at J, with 10 bases between the two ends.

This chain uses TRBV12-5 with TRBJ1-5; TRBD1 might be the D (5 bases). The CDR3 spans 15 residues. Germline lookup yields CDR1 LGHNT and CDR2 FRNRAP. Deletions cut 5 bases from V and 1 base from J, with 12 bases between. CDR3 coding DNA: TGTGCTAGTGGTCCGGACATACAGAGCAATCAGCCCCAGCATTTT. Translating gives CASGPDIQSNQPQHF.

The chain joins TRBV7-3 to TRBJ1-2, with 8 bases aligning to TRBD1. CDR1 is SGHTA and CDR2 is FQGTGA in the germline V gene. With V trimmed by 11 bases and J by 3 bases, 11 bases remained unmatched. This CDR3 has 14 residues. CDR3 DNA: TGTGCCTCCGGGACAGGTTCTGGGGACTATGGCTACACCTTC. Translating it yields CASGTGSGDYGYTF.

This clone was observed once. CDR3 region: CASSRDSEEQFF. The CDR3 DNA is TGCGCCAGCAGCCGAGACTCCGAAGAGCAGTTCTTC. V is TRBV4-3 and J is TRBJ2-1, with D unclear. The ends were cut back, 4 bases at V and 10 bases at J, with 11 bases in the middle. The CDR3 contains 12 residues. Germline V lookup: CDR1 LGHNA, CDR2 YSLEER.

The chain uses TRBV7-9 and TRBJ2-1; 9 nucleotides line up with TRBD1. The germline CDR1 and CDR2 sequences are SEHNR and FQNEAQ (reference sequence). The V gene end was trimmed by 7 bases and the J gene end by 5 bases; junction bases not matched to a gene: 15. The CDR3 runs to 17 residues. This CDR3 is CASTKSRGGQGHNEQFF. The CDR3 DNA follows: TGTGCCAGCACCAAGTCACGAGGGGGACAGGGCCACAATGAGCAGTTCTTC. Variable domain in full (rest from reference TRBV7-9 and TRBJ2-1): DTGVSQNPRHKITKRGQNVTFRCDPISEHNRLYWYRQTLGQGPEFLTYFQNEAQLEKSRLLSDRFSAERPKGSFSTLEIQRTEQGDSAMYLCASTKSRGGQGHNEQFFGPGTRLTVL.

The rearrangement joins TRBV15 to TRBJ2-5, with D unresolved. The CDR3 consists of 15 residues. V was pared by 0 bases and J by 5 bases, with 13 bases between. CDR1 is LNHNV and CDR2 is YYDKDF in the germline V gene (reference sequence). The CDR3 loop is CATSRELIRVETQYF. The CDR3 DNA reads as TGTGCCACCAGCAGAGAGCTAATACGGGTGGAGACCCAGTACTTC.

This chain links TRBV5-4 with TRBJ2-7; D perhaps matches TRBD2 (6 bases). The length of the CDR3 is 14 residues. Germline lookup yields CDR1 SGHNT and CDR2 YYREEE (reference sequence). V lost 4 bases and J 1 base, leaving 12 bases between the germline ends. The CDR3 DNA is TGTGCCAGCAGCCCCTATAGCGGATCCTACGAGCAGTACTTC. Protein: CASSPYSGSYEQYF. The variable domain in full, completed from reference TRBV5-4 and TRBJ2-7, reads ETGVTQSPTHLIKTRGQQVTLRCSSQSGHNTVSWYQQALGQGPQFIFQYYREEENGRGNFPPRFSGLQFPNYSSELNVNALELDDSALYLCASSPYSGSYEQYFGPGTRLTVT.

This chain joins TRBV11-2 and TRBJ1-2; unclear D gene. Germline values: CDR1 SGHAT, CDR2 FQNNGV. The CDR3 runs 15 residues. Trimming stripped 7 bases from V and 0 bases from J, with 15 bases between. CDR3 residues: CASTLTASTNYGYTF. The CDR3 DNA is TGTGCCAGCACCCTGACGGCTTCAACTAACTATGGCTACACCTTC.

The chain joins TRBV29-1 to TRBJ2-2, with 7 bases aligning to TRBD1. V lost 7 bases and J lost 7; bases outside the gene matches: 12. Germline-derived CDR1 and CDR2 are SQVTM and ANQGSEA. The length of the CDR3 is 14 residues. The CDR3 region has the DNA TGCAGCGGGATAGAACAGGGGTTCGGCGGGGAGCTGTTTTTT. Translated, it gives CSGIEQGFGGELFF.

The chain recombines TRBV11-3 with TRBJ1-1, with D possibly being TRBD1 (6 bases). The germline V gene encodes CDR1 SGHNT and CDR2 YENEEA. CDR3 size: 13 residues. The ends were cut back, 5 bases at V and 4 bases at J, with 11 bases in the middle. In nucleotides, the CDR3 is TGTGCCAGCAGCACGCAGGGGTCCACTGAAGCTTTCTTT. It specifies CASSTQGSTEAFF.

The chain recombines TRBV23-1 with TRBJ2-3; D unresolved. TRBV23-1 is given ORF status, its function remaining uncertain. This CDR3 is 14 amino acids long. The V end was cut by 4 bases, the J end by 0 bases, with 8 bases between. The CDR3: CASSLSNSTDTQYF. DNA for the CDR3: TGCGCCAGCAGTCTGAGCAATAGCACAGATACGCAGTATTTT.

This rearrangement joins TRBV11-3 to TRBJ2-7, with no clear D. The CDR3 is made up of 13 amino acids. The germline CDR1 and CDR2 sequences are SGHNT and YENEEA. V was shortened by 1 base and J by 0 bases, with 4 bases between the two germline ends. The DNA of the CDR3 is TGTGCCAGCAGCTTAGGATCCTCCTACGAGCAGTACTTC. The encoded protein is CASSLGSSYEQYF. Filled out from reference TRBV11-3 and TRBJ2-7, the complete variable domain reads EAGVVQSPRYKIIEKKQPVAFWCNPISGHNTLYWYLQNLGQGPELLIRYENEEAVDDSQLPKDRFSAERLKGVDSTLKIQPAELGDSAVYLCASSLGSSYEQYFGPGTRLTVT.

The V and J genes are TRBV4-1 and TRBJ2-4; 10 nucleotides align to TRBD2. Germline loops: CDR1 MGHRA, CDR2 YSYEKL. There are 18 residues in the CDR3. V shed 3 bases, J shed 2 bases, and the junction held 10 bases outside the gene matches. As DNA, the CDR3 is TGCGCCAGCAGCCAGAAAACCGGACTAGCGGCTCCCAAAAACATTCAGTACTTC. It specifies CASSQKTGLAAPKNIQYF.

This chain uses TRBV2 with TRBJ2-3; TRBD2 might be the D (7 bases). Trimming took off 6 bases at V and 4 bases at J, with 23 bases between the two ends. CDR1 is SNHLY, CDR2 FYNNEI, per germline. The CDR3 consists of 17 residues. DNA for the CDR3: TGTGCCAGCAGCCTAGCGGTACGAGGGGGTGCGGCAGATACGCAGTATTTT. It specifies CASSLAVRGGAADTQYF.

The chain links TRBV29-1 to TRBJ2-3, with 9 bases identical to TRBD2. V shed 8 bases and J 7 bases; nucleotides not matched to a gene: 10. CDR1 is SQVTM, CDR2 ANQGSEA, per germline. The length of the CDR3 is 13 residues. The CDR3 coding sequence is TGCAGCTTTTCAGGGACTAGCATCAATACGCAGTATTTT. Translation: CSFSGTSINTQYF.

This clone was counted a few times. Different DNA sequences within this sample yield the same CDR3. This chain uses TRBV7-2 with TRBJ1-2; D is unclear. With 6 bases removed from V and 4 bases from J, the gap between germline ends came to 15 bases. Germline V CDR1 and CDR2: SGHTA, FQGNSA. The CDR3 length is 14 residues. The CDR3 DNA reads TGTGCCAGCAGAGGAGGATATAATCGCTATGGCTACACCTTC. It yields the protein CASRGGYNRYGYTF.

This chain links TRBV9 with TRBJ2-5; 9 bases line up with TRBD1. The CDR3 length is 15 residues. Per the germline V gene, CDR1 is SGDLS and CDR2 is YYNGEE. V lost 4 bases, J lost 5 bases, and 9 bases stayed unmatched. CDR3 bases: TGTGCCAGCAGCCGCCAGGGACAGGGTGGGGAGACCCAGTACTTC. Its translation is CASSRQGQGGETQYF.

The gene calls are TRBV7-9 and TRBJ1-6; D gene ambiguous. V was shortened by 6 bases and J by 7 bases, with 7 bases between the two germline ends. CDR3 length equals 12 residues. CDR1 and CDR2 (germline): SEHNR, FQNEAQ (reference sequence). Written as DNA, the CDR3 is TGTGCCAGCAGAGAAGGGAATTCACCCCTCCACTTT. It codes for CASREGNSPLHF.

A word on this clone: The sample has other DNA sequences that encode this CDR3 too. The chain carries TRBV2 and TRBJ1-4; TRBD1 agrees at 7 bases. The CDR3 runs to 15 residues. V shed 4 bases, J shed 3 bases, and the junction held 5 bases outside the gene matches. Per germline, CDR1 SNHLY and CDR2 FYNNEI. Here the CDR3 DNA reads TGTGCCAGCAGTGGGGCAGGGGGGCCTAATGAAAAACTGTTTTTT. It codes for CASSGAGGPNEKLFF.

This clone was found a few times. The chain uses TRBV6-5 and TRBJ2-3, with no clear D. Germline-derived CDR1 and CDR2 are MNHEY and SVGAGI. The CDR3 is 12 residues long. The V and J ends lost 6 bases and 9 bases respectively, with 13 bases between them. CDR3 nucleotide sequence: TGTGCCAGCAGCGGCGTCCGAGGAACGCAGTATTTT. Its translation: CASSGVRGTQYF.

The table lists this clone with a count of one. V and J are TRBV27 and TRBJ2-3; D is tentatively TRBD1 or TRBD2 (6 bases each). CDR3 length equals 12 residues. The V and J ends lost 6 bases and 14 bases respectively, with 18 bases between them. Germline CDR1 and CDR2: MNHEY and SMNVEV (reference sequence). This CDR3 reads CASRQGQGGWYF. For the CDR3, the DNA is TGTGCCAGCAGACAGGGACAAGGAGGGTGGTATTTT.